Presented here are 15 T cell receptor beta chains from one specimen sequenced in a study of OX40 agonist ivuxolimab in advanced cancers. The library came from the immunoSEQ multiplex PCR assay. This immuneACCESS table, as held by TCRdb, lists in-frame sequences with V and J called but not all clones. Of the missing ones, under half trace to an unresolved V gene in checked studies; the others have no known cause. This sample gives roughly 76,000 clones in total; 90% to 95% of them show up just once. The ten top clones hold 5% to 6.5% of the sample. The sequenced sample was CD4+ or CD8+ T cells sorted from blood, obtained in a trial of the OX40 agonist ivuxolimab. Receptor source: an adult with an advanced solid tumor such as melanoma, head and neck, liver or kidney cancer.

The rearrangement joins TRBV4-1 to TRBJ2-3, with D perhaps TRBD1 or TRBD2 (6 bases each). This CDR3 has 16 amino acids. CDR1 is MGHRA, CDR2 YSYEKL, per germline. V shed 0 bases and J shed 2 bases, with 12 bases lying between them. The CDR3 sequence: CASSQDTGADTDTQYF. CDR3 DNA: TGCGCCAGCAGCCAAGATACGGGGGCCGACACAGATACGCAGTATTTT.

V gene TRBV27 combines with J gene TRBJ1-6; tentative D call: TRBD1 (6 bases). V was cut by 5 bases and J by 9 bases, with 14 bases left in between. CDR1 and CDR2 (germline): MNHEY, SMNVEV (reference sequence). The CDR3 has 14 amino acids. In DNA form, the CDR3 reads TGTGCCAGCAGTCCCACAGGGACTGGTTCACCCCTCCACTTT. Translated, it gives CASSPTGTGSPLHF.

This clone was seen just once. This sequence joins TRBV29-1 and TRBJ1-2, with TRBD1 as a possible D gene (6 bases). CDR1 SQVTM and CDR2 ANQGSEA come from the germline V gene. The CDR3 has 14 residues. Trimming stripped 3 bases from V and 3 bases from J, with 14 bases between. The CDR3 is CSVDNPGAYYGYTF. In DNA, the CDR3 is TGCAGCGTTGATAACCCAGGGGCGTACTATGGCTACACCTTC.

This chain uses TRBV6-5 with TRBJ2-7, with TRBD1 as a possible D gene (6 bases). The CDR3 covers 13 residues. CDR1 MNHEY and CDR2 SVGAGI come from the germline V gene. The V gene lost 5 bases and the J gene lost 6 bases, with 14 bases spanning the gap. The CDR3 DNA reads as TGTGCCAGCAGTGGACAGTCTCTCTCCGAGCAGTACTTC. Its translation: CASSGQSLSEQYF.

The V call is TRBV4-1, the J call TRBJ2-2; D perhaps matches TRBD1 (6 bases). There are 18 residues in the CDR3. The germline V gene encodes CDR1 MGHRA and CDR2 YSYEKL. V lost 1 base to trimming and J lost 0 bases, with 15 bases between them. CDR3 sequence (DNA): TGCGCCAGCAGCCAAGTACTACAGGGATTCCCGAACACCGGGGAGCTGTTTTTT. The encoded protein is CASSQVLQGFPNTGELFF.

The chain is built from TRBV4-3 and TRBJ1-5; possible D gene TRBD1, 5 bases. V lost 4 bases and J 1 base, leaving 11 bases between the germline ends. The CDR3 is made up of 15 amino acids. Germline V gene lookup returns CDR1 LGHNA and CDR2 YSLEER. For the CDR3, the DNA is TGCGCCAGCAGCCGTGGGACTGAAAGCAATCAGCCCCAGCATTTT. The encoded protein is CASSRGTESNQPQHF.

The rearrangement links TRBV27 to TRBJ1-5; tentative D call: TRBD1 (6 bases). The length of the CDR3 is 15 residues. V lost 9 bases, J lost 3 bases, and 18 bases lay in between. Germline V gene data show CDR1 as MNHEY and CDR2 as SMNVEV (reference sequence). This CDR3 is CASSGTPRTNQPQHF. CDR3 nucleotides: TGTGCCAGTTCCGGGACACCGAGAACCAATCAGCCCCAGCATTTT.

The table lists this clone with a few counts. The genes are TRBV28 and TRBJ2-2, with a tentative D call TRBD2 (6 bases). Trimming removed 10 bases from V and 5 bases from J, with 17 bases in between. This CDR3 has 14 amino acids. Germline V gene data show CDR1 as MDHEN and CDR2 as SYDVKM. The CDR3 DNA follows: TGTGCCACCCGAACAGGAGGGGAAACCGGGGAGCTGTTTTTT. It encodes CATRTGGETGELFF.

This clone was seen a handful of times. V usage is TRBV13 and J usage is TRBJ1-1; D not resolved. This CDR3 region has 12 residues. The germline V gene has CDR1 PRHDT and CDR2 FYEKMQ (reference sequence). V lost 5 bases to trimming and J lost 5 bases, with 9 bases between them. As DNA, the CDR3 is TGTGCCAGCAGCCCTTCAGGAACTGAAGCTTTCTTT. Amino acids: CASSPSGTEAFF.

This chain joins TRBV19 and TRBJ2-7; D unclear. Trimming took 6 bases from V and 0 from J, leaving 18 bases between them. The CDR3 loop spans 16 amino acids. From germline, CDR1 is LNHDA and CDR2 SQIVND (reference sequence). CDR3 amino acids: CASSPFLSVDSYEQYF. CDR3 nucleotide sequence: TGTGCCAGTAGCCCCTTCTTATCTGTCGACTCCTACGAGCAGTACTTC.

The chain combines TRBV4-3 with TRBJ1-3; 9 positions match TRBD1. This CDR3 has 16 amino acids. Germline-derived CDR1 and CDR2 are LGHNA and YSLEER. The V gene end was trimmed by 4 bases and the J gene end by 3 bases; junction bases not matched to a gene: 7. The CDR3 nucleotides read TGCGCCAGCAGCCCCGTGGACAGGGGACATGGAAACACCATATATTTT. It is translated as CASSPVDRGHGNTIYF.

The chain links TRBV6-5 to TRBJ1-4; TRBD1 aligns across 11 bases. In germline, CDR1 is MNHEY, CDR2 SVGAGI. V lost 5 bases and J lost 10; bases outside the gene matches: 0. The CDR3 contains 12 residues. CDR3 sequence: CASSGTGGKLFF. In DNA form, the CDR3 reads TGTGCCAGCAGTGGGACAGGGGGAAAACTGTTTTTT.

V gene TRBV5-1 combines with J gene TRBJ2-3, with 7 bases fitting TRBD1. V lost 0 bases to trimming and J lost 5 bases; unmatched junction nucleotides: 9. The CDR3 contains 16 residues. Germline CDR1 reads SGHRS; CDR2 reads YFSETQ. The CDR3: CASSLGYRGSGDTQYF. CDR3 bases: TGCGCCAGCAGCTTGGGGTACAGGGGTAGTGGAGATACGCAGTATTTT.

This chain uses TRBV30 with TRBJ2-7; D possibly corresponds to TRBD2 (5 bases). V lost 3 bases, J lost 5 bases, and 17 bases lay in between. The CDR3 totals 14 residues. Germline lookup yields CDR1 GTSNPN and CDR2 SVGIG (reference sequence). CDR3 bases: TGTGCCTGGAGCGGGGTCGGCACTATCCACGAGCAGTACTTC. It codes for CAWSGVGTIHEQYF.

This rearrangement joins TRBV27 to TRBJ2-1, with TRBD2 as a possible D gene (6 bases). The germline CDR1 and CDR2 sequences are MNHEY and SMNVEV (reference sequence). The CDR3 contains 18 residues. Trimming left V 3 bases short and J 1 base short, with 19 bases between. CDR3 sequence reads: CASSFLRSEAGSYNEQFF. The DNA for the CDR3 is TGTGCCAGCAGTTTCCTTAGGTCGGAGGCGGGATCCTACAATGAGCAGTTCTTC.